This T cell receptor beta chain was identified during a study of Graves' ophthalmopathy and Graves' hyperthyroidism. The CDR3 is 18 amino acids. V shed 0 bases and J 2 bases; nucleotides not matched to a gene: 10. Germline-derived CDR1 and CDR2 are LGHNA and YNFKEQ. TCR beta CDR3 regions were amplified from RNA transcripts. Investigators did first-round RT-PCR with HTBI primers, then second-round multiplex PCR. One entry per CDR3 protein, called by TCRdb with MiXCR from the multiplex PCR reads. The table lists approximately 700,000 distinct CDR3 sequences, just over 40% of them singletons. This chain joins TRBV4-2 and TRBJ2-5; 9 bases line up with TRBD1. Sequenced sample: peripheral blood. This TCR was sampled from an adult man with Graves' ophthalmopathy. The CDR3 DNA follows: TGTGCCAGCAGCCAAGATTCTTTGGGGACAGGGCGGCAAGAGACCCAGTACTTC. Translation: CASSQDSLGTGRQETQYF.